These T cell receptor beta chains were read from a single sample in a study of blood T cell repertoires in COVID-19. Sequenced by immunoSEQ multiplex PCR; TCRdb stores in-frame clones only, minus some. The table lists about 76,000 clones, around nine tenths of them singletons. The sequencing sample was made of peripheral blood. These receptors all stem from a middle-aged man with active COVID-19. CDR3s include the opening cysteine and the closing phenylalanine or tryptophan. D genes are given only for firm matches.

V: TRBV5-1
D: .
J: TRBJ1-4
DNA: TGCGCCAGCAGCTTGGGACTTACCCACCTAGCAACTAATGAAAAACTGTTTTTT
CDR3: CASSLGLTHLATNEKLFF

V: TRBV5-6
D: TRBD1
J: TRBJ1-6
DNA: TGTGCCAGCAGCTTGGAGGGACAGGGGATGAATTCACCCCTCCACTTT
CDR3: CASSLEGQGMNSPLHF

V: TRBV9
D: .
J: TRBJ2-5
DNA: TGTGCCAGCAGCGCAAATCAGGGGAGCAGGCAAGAGACCCAGTACTTC
CDR3: CASSANQGSRQETQYF

V: TRBV6-6
D: TRBD1
J: TRBJ2-4
DNA: TGTGCCAGCAGTATACAGGGGGCGCCGGGAAACATTCAGTACTTC
CDR3: CASSIQGAPGNIQYF

V: TRBV4-1
D: TRBD2
J: TRBJ2-1
DNA: TGCGCCAGCAGCCTCTCGCGGACCGGGACTAGCGGCAATGAGCAGTTCTTC
CDR3: CASSLSRTGTSGNEQFF

V: TRBV20-1
D: .
J: TRBJ2-7
DNA: TGCAGTGCTAGTCGCCGGCGGGGACCTTCCTACGAGCAGTACTTC
CDR3: CSASRRRGPSYEQYF

V: TRBV30
D: TRBD1
J: TRBJ1-5
DNA: TGTGCCTGCTGCGACAGGGGCTCCTATGTCAATCAGCCCCAGCATTTT
CDR3: CACCDRGSYVNQPQHF

V: TRBV7-3
D: TRBD2
J: TRBJ2-1
DNA: TGTGCCAGCAGCTTACAAGCGGGGAGGGCGGATGAGCAGTTCTTC
CDR3: CASSLQAGRADEQFF

V: TRBV28
D: .
J: TRBJ1-2
DNA: TGTGCCAGCAGTGCCCAGGGGTTTTTTAACTATGGCTACACCTTC
CDR3: CASSAQGFFNYGYTF

V: TRBV6-2/TRBV6-3
D: .
J: TRBJ1-1
DNA: TGTGCCAGCAGTTACTCGGGAGTGAACACTGAAGCTTTCTTT
CDR3: CASSYSGVNTEAFF

V: TRBV19
D: TRBD1
J: TRBJ2-7
DNA: TGTGCCAGTGGGGACAGGGGGACGCGTGGGGAGCAGTACTTC
CDR3: CASGDRGTRGEQYF

V: TRBV24-1
D: .
J: TRBJ1-5
DNA: TGTGCCACCAGTGATTCAACGGTTAATCAGCCCCAGCATTTT
CDR3: CATSDSTVNQPQHF

V: TRBV5-1
D: .
J: TRBJ1-5
DNA: TGCGCCAGCAGATCGGACAGCGATCAGCCCCAGCATTTT
CDR3: CASRSDSDQPQHF

V: TRBV30
D: TRBD1
J: TRBJ2-1
DNA: TGTGCCTGGAGTGTACCCCCCCGGACAGGGATCAACAATGAGCAGTTCTTC
CDR3: CAWSVPPRTGINNEQFF

V: TRBV7-2
D: TRBD2
J: TRBJ2-1
DNA: TGTGCCAGCAGGCGCCGGTCGGGGGGAACCTACAATGAGCAGTTCTTC
CDR3: CASRRRSGGTYNEQFF

V: TRBV9
D: TRBD1
J: TRBJ1-6
DNA: TGTGCCAGCAGCCCACGGGGACAGGGTGGTTCACCCCTCCACTTT
CDR3: CASSPRGQGGSPLHF

V: TRBV28
D: .
J: TRBJ2-7
DNA: TGTGCCAGCAGTTCCGAAGAGGGAGAGTGGTACGAGCAGTACTTC
CDR3: CASSSEEGEWYEQYF

V: TRBV7-6
D: TRBD1
J: TRBJ2-1
DNA: TGTGCCAGCAGCTTAGCGCTAGGGGGCGGGTTATCCTACAATGAGCAGTTCTTC
CDR3: CASSLALGGGLSYNEQFF

V: TRBV6-5
D: TRBD1
J: TRBJ2-3
DNA: TGTGCCAGCAGTCAAACAGGGGTTGTAACAGATACGCAGTATTTT
CDR3: CASSQTGVVTDTQYF

V: TRBV24-1
D: .
J: TRBJ2-1
DNA: TGTGCCACCAGTGGTCAGCCCCGACAGAGCTCCTACAATGAGCAGTTCTTC
CDR3: CATSGQPRQSSYNEQFF

V: TRBV9
D: TRBD1
J: TRBJ1-2
DNA: TGTGCCAGCAGCCACAAACCCCGGACAGGGGGCGGTGACTATGGCTACACCTTC
CDR3: CASSHKPRTGGGDYGYTF

V: TRBV7-2
D: TRBD1
J: TRBJ1-1
DNA: TGTGCCAGCAGCTTTACAGGGGGGATGAACACTGAAGCTTTCTTT
CDR3: CASSFTGGMNTEAFF